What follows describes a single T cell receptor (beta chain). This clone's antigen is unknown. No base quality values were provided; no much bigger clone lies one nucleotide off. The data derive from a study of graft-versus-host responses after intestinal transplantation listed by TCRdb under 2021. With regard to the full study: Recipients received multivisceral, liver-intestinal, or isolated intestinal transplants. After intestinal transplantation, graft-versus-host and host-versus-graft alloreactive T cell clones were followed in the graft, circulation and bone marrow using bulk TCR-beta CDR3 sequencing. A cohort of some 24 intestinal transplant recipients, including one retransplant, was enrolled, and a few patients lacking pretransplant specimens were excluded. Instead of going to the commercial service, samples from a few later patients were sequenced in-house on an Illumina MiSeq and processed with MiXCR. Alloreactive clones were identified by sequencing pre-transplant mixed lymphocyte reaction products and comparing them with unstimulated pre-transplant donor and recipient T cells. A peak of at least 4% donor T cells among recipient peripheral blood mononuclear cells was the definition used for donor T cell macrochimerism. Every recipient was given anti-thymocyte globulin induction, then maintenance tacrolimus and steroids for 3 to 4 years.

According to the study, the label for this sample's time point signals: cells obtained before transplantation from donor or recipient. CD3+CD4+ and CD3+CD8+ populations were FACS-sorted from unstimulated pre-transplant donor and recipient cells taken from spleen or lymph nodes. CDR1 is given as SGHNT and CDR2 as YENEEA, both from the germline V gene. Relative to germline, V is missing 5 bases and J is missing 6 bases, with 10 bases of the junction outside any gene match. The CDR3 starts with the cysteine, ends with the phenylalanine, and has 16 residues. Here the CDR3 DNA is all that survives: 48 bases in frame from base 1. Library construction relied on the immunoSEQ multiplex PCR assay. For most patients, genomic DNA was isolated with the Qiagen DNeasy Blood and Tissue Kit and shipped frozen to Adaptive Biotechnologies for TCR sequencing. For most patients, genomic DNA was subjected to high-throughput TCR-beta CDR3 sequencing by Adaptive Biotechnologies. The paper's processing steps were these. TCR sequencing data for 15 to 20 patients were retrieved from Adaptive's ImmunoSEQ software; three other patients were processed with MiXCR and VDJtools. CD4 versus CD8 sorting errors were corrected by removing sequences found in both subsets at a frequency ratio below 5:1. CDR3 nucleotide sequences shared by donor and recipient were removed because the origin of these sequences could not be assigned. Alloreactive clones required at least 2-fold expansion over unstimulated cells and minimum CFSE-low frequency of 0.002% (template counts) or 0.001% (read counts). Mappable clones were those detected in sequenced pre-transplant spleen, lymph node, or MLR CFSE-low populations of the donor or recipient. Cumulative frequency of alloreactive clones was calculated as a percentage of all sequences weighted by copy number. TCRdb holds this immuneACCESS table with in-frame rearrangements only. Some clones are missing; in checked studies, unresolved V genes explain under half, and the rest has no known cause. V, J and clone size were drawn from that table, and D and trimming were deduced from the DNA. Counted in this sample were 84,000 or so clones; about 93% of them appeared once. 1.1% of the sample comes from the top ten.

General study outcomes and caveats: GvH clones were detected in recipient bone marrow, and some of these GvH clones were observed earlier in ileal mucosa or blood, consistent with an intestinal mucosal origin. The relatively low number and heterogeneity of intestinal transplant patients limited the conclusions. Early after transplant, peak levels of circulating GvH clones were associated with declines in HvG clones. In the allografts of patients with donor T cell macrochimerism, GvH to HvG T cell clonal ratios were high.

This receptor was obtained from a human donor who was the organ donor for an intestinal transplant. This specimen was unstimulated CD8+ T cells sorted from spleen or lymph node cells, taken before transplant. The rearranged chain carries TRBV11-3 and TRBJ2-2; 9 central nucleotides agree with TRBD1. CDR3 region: CASSRPGQGNPGELFF. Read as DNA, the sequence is TGTGCCAGCAGCCGCCCGGGACAGGGAAATCCCGGGGAGCTGTTTTTT. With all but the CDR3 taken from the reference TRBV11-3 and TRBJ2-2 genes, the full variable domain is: EAGVVQSPRYKIIEKKQPVAFWCNPISGHNTLYWYLQNLGQGPELLIRYENEEAVDDSQLPKDRFSAERLKGVDSTLKIQPAELGDSAVYLCASSRPGQGNPGELFFGEGSRLTVL.